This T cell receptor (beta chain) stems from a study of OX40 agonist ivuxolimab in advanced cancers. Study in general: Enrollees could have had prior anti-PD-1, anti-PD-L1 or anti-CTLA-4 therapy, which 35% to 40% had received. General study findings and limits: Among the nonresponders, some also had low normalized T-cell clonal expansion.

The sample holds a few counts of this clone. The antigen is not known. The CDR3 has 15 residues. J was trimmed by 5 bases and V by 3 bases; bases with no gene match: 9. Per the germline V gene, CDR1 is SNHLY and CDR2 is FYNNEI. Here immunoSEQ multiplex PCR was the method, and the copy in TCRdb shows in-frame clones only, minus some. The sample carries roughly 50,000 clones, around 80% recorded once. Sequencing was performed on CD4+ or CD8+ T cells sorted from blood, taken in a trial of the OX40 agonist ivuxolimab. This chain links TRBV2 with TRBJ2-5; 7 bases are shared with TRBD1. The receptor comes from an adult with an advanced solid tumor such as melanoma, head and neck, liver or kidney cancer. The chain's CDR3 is CASSENRGVGETQYF. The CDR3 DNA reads TGTGCCAGCAGTGAGAACAGGGGAGTGGGGGAGACCCAGTACTTC.